This TCR beta chain was observed in a study of cytomegalovirus exposure and HLA in healthy donors. Whole-study results and caveats: In vitro assays verified that a few CMV-associated chains recognized CMV antigens specifically. The TCR clusters that emerged in the first cohort tended, a later analysis found, to co-occur in the roughly 120 validation repertoires. Rare TCR sequences dominated, though some public TCRs recurred in many donors.

This table comes from immunoSEQ multiplex PCR, and its TCRdb copy is limited to in-frame clones, with some not included. The sample consists of approximately 140,000 clones, about 87% of them appearing once. V was shortened by 5 bases and J by 7 bases, with 9 bases between the two germline ends. CDR1 is ENHRY and CDR2 is SYGVKD in the germline V gene. This CDR3 contains 13 residues. Comments on this clone: No antigen is known for it.

The sequence was collected from a man between 18 and 29 years old in good health and CMV-seropositive. The sample comprised PBMCs. The rearrangement links TRBV10-3 to TRBJ1-6; no definite D call. The CDR3 sequence: CAISQAGNSPLHF. The CDR3 DNA reads as TGTGCCATCAGTCAGGCAGGAAATTCACCCCTCCACTTT.